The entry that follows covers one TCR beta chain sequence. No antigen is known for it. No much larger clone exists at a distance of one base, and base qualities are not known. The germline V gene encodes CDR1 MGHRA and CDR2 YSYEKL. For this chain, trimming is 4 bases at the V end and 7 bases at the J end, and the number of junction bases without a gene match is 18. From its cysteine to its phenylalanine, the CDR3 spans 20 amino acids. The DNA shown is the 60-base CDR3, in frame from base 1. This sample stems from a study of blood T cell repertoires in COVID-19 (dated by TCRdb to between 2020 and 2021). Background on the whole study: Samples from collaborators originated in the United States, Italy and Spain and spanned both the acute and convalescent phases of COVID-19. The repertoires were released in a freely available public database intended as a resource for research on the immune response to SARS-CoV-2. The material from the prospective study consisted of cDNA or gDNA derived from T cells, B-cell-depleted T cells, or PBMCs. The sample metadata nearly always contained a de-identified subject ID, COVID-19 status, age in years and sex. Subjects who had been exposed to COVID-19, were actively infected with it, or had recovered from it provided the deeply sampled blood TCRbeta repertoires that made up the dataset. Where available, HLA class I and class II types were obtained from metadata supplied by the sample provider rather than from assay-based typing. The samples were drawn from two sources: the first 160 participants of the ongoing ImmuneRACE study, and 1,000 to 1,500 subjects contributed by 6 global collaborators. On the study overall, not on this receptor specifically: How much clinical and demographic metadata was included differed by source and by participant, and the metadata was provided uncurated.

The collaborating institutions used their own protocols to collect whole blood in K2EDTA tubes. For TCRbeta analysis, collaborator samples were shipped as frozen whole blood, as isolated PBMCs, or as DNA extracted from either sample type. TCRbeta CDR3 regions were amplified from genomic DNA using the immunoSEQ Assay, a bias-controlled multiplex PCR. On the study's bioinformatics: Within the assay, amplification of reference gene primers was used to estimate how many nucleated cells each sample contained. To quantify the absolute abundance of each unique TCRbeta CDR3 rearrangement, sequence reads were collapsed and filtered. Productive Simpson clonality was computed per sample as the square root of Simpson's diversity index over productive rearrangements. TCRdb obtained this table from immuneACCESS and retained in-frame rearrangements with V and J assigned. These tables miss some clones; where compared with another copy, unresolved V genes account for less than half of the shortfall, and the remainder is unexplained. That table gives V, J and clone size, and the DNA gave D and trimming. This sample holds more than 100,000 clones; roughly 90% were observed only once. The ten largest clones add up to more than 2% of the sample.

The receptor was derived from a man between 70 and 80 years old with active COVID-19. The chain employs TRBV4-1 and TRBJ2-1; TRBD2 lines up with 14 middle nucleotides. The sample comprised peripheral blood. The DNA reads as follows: TGCGCCAGCAGCCGCCCATCCGCCCGGGGGGGACTAGCGGGAGAGAATGAGCAGTTCTTC. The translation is CASSRPSARGGLAGENEQFF.